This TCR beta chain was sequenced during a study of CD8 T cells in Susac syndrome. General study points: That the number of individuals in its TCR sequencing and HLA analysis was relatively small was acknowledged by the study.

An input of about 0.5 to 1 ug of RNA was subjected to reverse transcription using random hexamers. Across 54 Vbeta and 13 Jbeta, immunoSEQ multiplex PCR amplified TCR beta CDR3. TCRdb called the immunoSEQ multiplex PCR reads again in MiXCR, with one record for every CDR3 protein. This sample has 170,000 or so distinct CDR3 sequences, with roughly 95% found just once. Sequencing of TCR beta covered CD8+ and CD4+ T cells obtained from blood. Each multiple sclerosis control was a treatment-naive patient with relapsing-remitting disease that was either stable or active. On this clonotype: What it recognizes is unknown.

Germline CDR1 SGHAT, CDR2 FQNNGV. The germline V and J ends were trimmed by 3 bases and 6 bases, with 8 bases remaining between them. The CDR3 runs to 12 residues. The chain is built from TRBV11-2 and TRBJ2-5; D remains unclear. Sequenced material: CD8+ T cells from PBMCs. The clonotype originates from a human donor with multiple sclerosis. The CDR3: CASSLSEQTQYF. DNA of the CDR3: TGTGCCAGCAGCTTGTCCGAACAGACCCAGTACTTC.